A single sample gave rise to the 21 T cell receptor beta chains below, sequenced in a study of CD8 T cells in ankylosing spondylitis. MiXCR, applied by TCRdb to the 5' RACE reads, yields one record per CDR3 protein. The sample yields under 300,000 distinct CDR3 sequences, about 10% seen once. The sample comprised blood, either unsorted or a sorted T cell fraction (not recorded which). All receptors come from a male donor with ankylosing spondylitis or in good health (not recorded which).

There are many counts of this clonotype. The V call is TRBV20-1, the J call TRBJ2-7; 8 bases align to TRBD2. Trimming took 7 bases from V and 2 from J; bases not matched to a gene: 19. Per the germline V gene, CDR1 is DFQATT and CDR2 is SNEGSKA (reference sequence). CDR3 length: 17 amino acids. DNA of the CDR3: TGCAGTGTGGGCCCTACGGTCGGGCGGGAGGATCCCTACGAGCAGTACTTC. This translates into CSVGPTVGREDPYEQYF.

As for this clonotype: A much larger clone lies a single base off, so this may be a read error. The V and J genes are TRBV18 and TRBJ1-1; no reliable D call. This CDR3 comprises 13 residues. The germline V gene has CDR1 KGHSH and CDR2 LQKENI. Here the CDR3 reads CASTPPSTTEAFF. DNA for the CDR3: TGTGCCAGCACACCACCTTCCACCACTGAAGCTTTCTTT.

This chain connects TRBV12-3 or TRBV12-4 to TRBJ2-1, with TRBD2 matching over 8 bases. Trimming took 2 bases from V and 6 from J; bases not matched to a gene: 9. The CDR3 runs to 16 residues. The DNA for the CDR3 is TGTGCCAGCAGTTTACCATCGGGAGGGCCACGCAATGAGCAGTTCTTC. The encoded protein is CASSLPSGGPRNEQFF.

This clonotype was detected many times. The genes are TRBV29-1 and TRBJ2-1; 8 bases are shared with TRBD1. There are 19 residues in the CDR3. Unmatched junction bases numbered 21, after V lost 0 bases and J lost 8 bases. Germline V CDR1 and CDR2: SQVTM, ANQGSEA. The CDR3 coding sequence is TGCAGCGTTGAAGACTGGCAGGGGGCGCGCATAGTTCCTGTTTATGAGCAGTTCTTC. Its protein is CSVEDWQGARIVPVYEQFF.

V is TRBV12-3 or TRBV12-4 and J is TRBJ1-5; D unclear. Trimming stripped 2 bases from V and 7 bases from J, with 6 bases between. This CDR3 comprises 12 residues. CDR3 nucleotides: TGTGCCAGCAGTTTAAATATACAGCCCCAGCATTTT. It yields the protein CASSLNIQPQHF.

The chain has TRBV29-1 and TRBJ1-1; D might be TRBD1 (6 bases). In germline, CDR1 is SQVTM, CDR2 ANQGSEA. The V end was cut by 8 bases, the J end by 1 base, with 11 bases between. The CDR3 is made up of 12 amino acids. The CDR3 nucleotides are TGCAGCATGGGACATGGGAACACTGAAGCTTTCTTT. It yields the protein CSMGHGNTEAFF. The full variable domain, rest sourced from reference TRBV29-1 and TRBJ1-1, is SAVISQKPSRDICQRGTSLTIQCQVDSQVTMMFWYRQQPGQSLTLIATANQGSEATYESGFVIDKFPISRPNLTFSTLTVSNMSPEDSSIYLCSMGHGNTEAFFGQGTRLTVV.

In this sample, this clonotype turned up many times. The rearrangement links TRBV20-1 to TRBJ2-7; D gene ambiguous. This CDR3 comprises 13 residues. Looked up from germline, CDR1 is DFQATT and CDR2 is SNEGSKA (reference sequence). V was clipped by 1 base and J by 0 bases, with 7 bases between them. CDR3 residues: CSARGLLSYEQYF. The CDR3 region has the DNA TGCAGTGCTAGAGGACTGCTCTCCTACGAGCAGTACTTC.

This clonotype was seen a few times. The J gene is TRBJ2-5, the V gene TRBV7-9; 8 bases are a match to TRBD1. The germline V gene encodes CDR1 SEHNR and CDR2 FQNEAQ (reference sequence). Trimming at V came to 4 bases and at J to 14 bases, leaving 6 bases not matched to a gene. This CDR3 is built from 11 residues. The CDR3 sequence: CASSSADRVYF. The DNA for the CDR3 is TGTGCCAGCAGCTCCGCGGACAGGGTTTACTTC.

This clonotype has a handful of counts. The chain carries TRBV27 and TRBJ2-7, with TRBD2 matching over 8 bases. The CDR3 extends over 14 amino acids. J lost 4 bases, V lost 5 bases, and 7 bases had no gene match. Germline lookup yields CDR1 MNHEY and CDR2 SMNVEV (reference sequence). CDR3 nucleotides: TGTGCCAGCAGTCCGGGGACTAGTAATTACGAGCAGTACTTC. It encodes CASSPGTSNYEQYF.

Notes on this clonotype: This clone may be a read error of a much larger clone one base away. This chain joins TRBV20-1 and TRBJ2-1; D is undetermined. The CDR3 spans 11 residues. Per germline, CDR1 DFQATT and CDR2 SNEGSKA (reference sequence). The CDR3 bases are TGCAGTGCTAGCGAGCGCCATGAGCAGCTCTTC. This sequence encodes CSASERHEQLF.

The V and J genes are TRBV7-2 and TRBJ2-2; D gene uncertain. CDR3 length: 14 residues. V was cut by 2 bases and J by 1 base, with 5 bases left in between. Germline V lookup: CDR1 SGHTA, CDR2 FQGNSA. CDR3 in amino acids: CASSLLVNTGELFF. The DNA for the CDR3 is TGTGCCAGCAGCTTACTAGTGAACACCGGGGAGCTGTTTTTT.

The V gene is TRBV5-1, the J gene TRBJ2-1, with TRBD1 matching over 7 bases. The CDR3 extends over 16 amino acids. Unmatched junction bases numbered 5, after V lost 2 bases and J lost 0 bases. Germline values: CDR1 SGHRS, CDR2 YFSETQ. In DNA form, the CDR3 reads TGCGCCAGCAGCTTCGACAGGGCAAGCTCCTACAATGAGCAGTTCTTC. This gives the protein CASSFDRASSYNEQFF.

This clonotype has only a few counts. This rearrangement joins TRBV5-1 to TRBJ2-7; 7 positions agree with TRBD1. There are 15 residues in the CDR3. V was pared by 3 bases and J by 2 bases, with 8 bases of the junction left unmatched. The germline V gene encodes CDR1 SGHRS and CDR2 YFSETQ. The DNA for the CDR3 is TGCGCCAGCAGCTCGGAGATCGGGACAGCCTACGAGCAGTACTTC. Amino acid sequence: CASSSEIGTAYEQYF.

In its sample, this clonotype was seen many times. The rearrangement uses TRBV20-1 and TRBJ2-3; D possibly corresponds to TRBD2 (5 bases). The V gene lost 4 bases and the J gene lost 2 bases, with 25 bases spanning the gap. Germline V lookup: CDR1 DFQATT, CDR2 SNEGSKA (reference sequence). The CDR3 runs 18 residues. The CDR3 sequence: CSATLLELNVEITDTQYF. The CDR3, as DNA: TGCAGTGCTACCCTACTAGAACTCAATGTAGAAATCACAGATACGCAGTATTTT.

This clonotype has at least ten counts. This rearrangement joins TRBV5-1 to TRBJ2-7; TRBD1 or TRBD2 may be the D gene (5 bases each). V was shortened by 2 bases and J by 0 bases, with 21 bases between the two germline ends. Germline V gene sequence: CDR1 SGHRS, CDR2 YFSETQ. CDR3 length equals 18 residues. The CDR3 bases are TGCGCCAGCAGCTTTCTCCAGGGACGTCCCTTAAGCTCCTACGAGCAGTACTTC. This translates into CASSFLQGRPLSSYEQYF.

This clonotype was seen at least ten times. DNA for the CDR3: TGCAGTGCCAACAGGGGGCTTGGTGAAAAACTGTTTTTT. Amino acids: CSANRGLGEKLFF. V usage is TRBV20-1 and J usage is TRBJ1-4; 9 bases are shared with TRBD1. This CDR3 has 13 residues. V lost 6 bases and J lost 7; bases outside the gene matches: 6. Per the germline V gene, CDR1 is DFQATT and CDR2 is SNEGSKA (reference sequence).

This clonotype was recorded at least ten times. The chain has TRBV6-5 and TRBJ2-1; a weak D match, TRBD1 (6 bases). The CDR3 length is 15 residues. CDR1 and CDR2 (germline): MNHEY, SVGAGI. V was clipped by 4 bases and J by 6 bases, with 16 bases between them. In nucleotides, the CDR3 is TGTGCCAGCAGTTTGGTTGGGGGCCGTAGCAATGAGCAGTTCTTC. Protein sequence: CASSLVGGRSNEQFF.

This clonotype was picked up a small number of times. J is TRBJ2-4 and V is TRBV4-2, with 7 bases aligning to TRBD1. V gave up 1 base and J gave up 8 bases; unmatched junction bases: 11. This CDR3 comprises 16 residues. CDR1 and CDR2 (germline): LGHNA, YNFKEQ. The CDR3 here is CASSQVVGQGVHIQYF. Written as DNA, the CDR3 is TGTGCCAGCAGCCAAGTAGTAGGCCAGGGGGTGCACATTCAGTACTTC.

This clonotype occurred many times. The chain links TRBV7-8 to TRBJ1-6; TRBD1 agrees at 9 bases. CDR3 size: 18 residues. V shed 3 bases and J 7 bases; nucleotides not matched to a gene: 13. Germline lookup yields CDR1 SGHVS and CDR2 FQNEAQ. DNA for the CDR3: TGTGCCAGCAGCTTGCGGTACCGGGGACAGGGACTAAATTCACCCCTCCACTTT. Translating it yields CASSLRYRGQGLNSPLHF.

This clonotype was picked up a small number of times. The rearrangement uses TRBV20-1 and TRBJ2-5, with D uncertain. Trimming shortened V by 5 bases and J by 0 bases, and 16 bases separated the two germline ends. This CDR3 is 15 amino acids long. CDR1 DFQATT and CDR2 SNEGSKA come from the germline V gene (reference sequence). CDR3 amino acids: CSADSNRINQETQYF. The CDR3 DNA reads TGCAGTGCTGATTCGAACCGAATTAACCAAGAGACCCAGTACTTC.

The chain carries TRBV27 and TRBJ2-1; 8 bases match TRBD2. Germline lookup yields CDR1 MNHEY and CDR2 SMNVEV (reference sequence). V lost 4 bases to trimming and J lost 9 bases; unmatched junction nucleotides: 14. This CDR3 is built from 16 residues. The CDR3 coding sequence is TGTGCCAGCAGTTCCCCCACAAGCGGGAGACCGGGTGAGCAGTTCTTC. It codes for CASSSPTSGRPGEQFF.